Sequencing of this T cell receptor (beta chain) was carried out in a study of cytomegalovirus exposure and HLA in healthy donors. Regarding the study as a whole: CMV serostatus stood as the only immune exposure information on hand. Analysis performed later found 16,951 TCR beta sequences associated with HLA alleles at 0.05 false discovery rate.

Worth noting for this clone: Its antigen is unidentified.

With V trimmed by 4 bases and J by 3 bases, 4 bases remained unmatched. This CDR3 is 13 amino acids long. In germline, CDR1 is SGHNT, CDR2 YYREEE (reference sequence). Primers for the PCR totalled 60 Vbeta and 13 Jbeta. The data were produced by immunoSEQ multiplex PCR, yet TCRdb's version contains in-frame clones alone and is incomplete. Found here are about 130,000 clones, over 70% of them singletons; the top ten hold around 1.3%. The sample taken for sequencing was PBMCs. The V gene is TRBV5-4, the J gene TRBJ2-7; 7 nucleotides align to TRBD1. The receptor comes from a middle-aged woman in good health and CMV-seronegative. The CDR3 loop reads CASSQGTVYEQYF. The CDR3 coding sequence is TGTGCCAGCAGCCAAGGGACAGTCTACGAGCAGTACTTC.